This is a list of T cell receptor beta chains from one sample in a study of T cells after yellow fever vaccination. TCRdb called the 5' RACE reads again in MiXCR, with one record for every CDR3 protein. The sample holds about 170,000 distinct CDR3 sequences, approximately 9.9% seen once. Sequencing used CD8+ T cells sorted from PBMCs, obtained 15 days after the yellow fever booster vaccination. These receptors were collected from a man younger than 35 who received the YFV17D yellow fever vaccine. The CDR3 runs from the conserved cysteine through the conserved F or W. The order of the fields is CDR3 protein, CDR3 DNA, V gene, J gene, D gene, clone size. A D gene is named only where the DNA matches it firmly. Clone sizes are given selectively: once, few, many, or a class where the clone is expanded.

CDR3aa: CASSSGQGPYEQYF
CDR3nt: TGTGCCAGCAGTTCGGGACAGGGTCCCTACGAGCAGTACTTC
v_gene: TRBV27
j_gene: TRBJ2-7
d_gene: TRBD1
abundance: many

CDR3aa: CASSLGDDNTGELFF
CDR3nt: TGTGCTAGCAGCTTAGGGGACGATAACACCGGGGAGCTGTTTTTT
v_gene: TRBV7-7
j_gene: TRBJ2-2
d_gene: -
abundance: -

CDR3aa: CASSLVSAPSSYEQYF
CDR3nt: TGTGCCAGCAGCTTAGTTTCGGCCCCCAGCTCCTACGAGCAGTACTTC
v_gene: TRBV7-6
j_gene: TRBJ2-7
d_gene: -
abundance: few

CDR3aa: CASRYRCDTEAFF
CDR3nt: TGTGCCAGCAGATACAGGTGTGATACTGAAGCTTTCTTT
v_gene: TRBV7-2
j_gene: TRBJ1-1
d_gene: -
abundance: few

CDR3aa: CASSSSPGGGLFF
CDR3nt: TGTGCCAGCAGTTCATCCCCAGGAGGAGGACTGTTTTTT
v_gene: TRBV27
j_gene: TRBJ1-4
d_gene: -
abundance: -

CDR3aa: CASSYTLNYGYTF
CDR3nt: TGTGCCAGCAGTTACACCCTTAACTATGGCTACACCTTC
v_gene: TRBV6-5
j_gene: TRBJ1-2
d_gene: -
abundance: -

CDR3aa: CASSQDRTGNTEAFF
CDR3nt: TGCGCCAGCAGCCAAGATCGGACAGGGAACACTGAAGCTTTCTTT
v_gene: TRBV4-3
j_gene: TRBJ1-1
d_gene: TRBD1
abundance: few

CDR3aa: CASRHDRENTEAFF
CDR3nt: TGTGCCAGCAGACACGACAGGGAGAACACTGAAGCTTTCTTT
v_gene: TRBV6-5
j_gene: TRBJ1-1
d_gene: TRBD1
abundance: -

CDR3aa: CASTQTGGGGEETQYF
CDR3nt: TGTGCCAGCACCCAGACAGGGGGCGGTGGCGAAGAGACCCAGTACTTC
v_gene: TRBV6-6
j_gene: TRBJ2-5
d_gene: TRBD1
abundance: -

CDR3aa: CASSQARTAGNTIYF
CDR3nt: TGCGCCAGCAGCCAAGCGCGGACAGCTGGAAACACCATATATTTT
v_gene: TRBV4-1
j_gene: TRBJ1-3
d_gene: -
abundance: few

CDR3aa: CASSYGQTGTDTQYF
CDR3nt: TGCGCCAGCAGCTACGGACAGACTGGCACAGATACGCAGTATTTT
v_gene: TRBV4-1
j_gene: TRBJ2-3
d_gene: -
abundance: -

CDR3aa: CASSQRDTQYF
CDR3nt: TGCGCCAGCAGCCAAAGAGATACGCAGTATTTT
v_gene: TRBV4-1
j_gene: TRBJ2-3
d_gene: -
abundance: -

CDR3aa: CASSWSLYF
CDR3nt: TGTGCCAGCAGTTGGAGTCTTTATTTC
v_gene: TRBV13
j_gene: TRBJ2-7
d_gene: -
abundance: -

CDR3aa: CASSGLYTGELFF
CDR3nt: TGTGCCAGCAGCGGTTTGTACACCGGGGAGCTGTTTTTT
v_gene: TRBV11-2
j_gene: TRBJ2-2
d_gene: -
abundance: many

CDR3aa: CASSLIPIGGREGYTF
CDR3nt: TGTGCCAGCAGTTTAATCCCTATCGGGGGCAGGGAGGGCTACACCTTC
v_gene: TRBV27
j_gene: TRBJ1-2
d_gene: -
abundance: few

CDR3aa: CAWRPPGTGFQPQHF
CDR3nt: TGTGCCTGGAGACCGCCTGGGACAGGGTTTCAGCCCCAGCATTTT
v_gene: TRBV30
j_gene: TRBJ1-5
d_gene: TRBD1
abundance: many

CDR3aa: CATRWAGASYNEQFF
CDR3nt: TGTGCCACCAGGTGGGCGGGGGCGTCCTACAATGAGCAGTTCTTC
v_gene: TRBV6-2/TRBV6-3
j_gene: TRBJ2-1
d_gene: -
abundance: many

CDR3aa: CASSLRDRPYEQYF
CDR3nt: TGTGCCAGCAGCCTCCGGGACAGGCCCTACGAGCAGTACTTC
v_gene: TRBV7-6
j_gene: TRBJ2-7
d_gene: TRBD1
abundance: few

CDR3aa: CASSPRQRTDTQYF
CDR3nt: TGTGCCAGCAGCCCTCGACAGCGCACAGATACGCAGTATTTT
v_gene: TRBV7-9
j_gene: TRBJ2-3
d_gene: -
abundance: -

CDR3aa: CASSEAGGKHTDTQYF
CDR3nt: TGTGCCAGCAGTGAGGCGGGGGGAAAACACACAGATACGCAGTATTTT
v_gene: TRBV6-4
j_gene: TRBJ2-3
d_gene: TRBD2
abundance: many

CDR3aa: CASSFSLNYGYTF
CDR3nt: TGTGCCAGCAGTTTTTCCCTTAACTATGGCTACACCTTC
v_gene: TRBV27
j_gene: TRBJ1-2
d_gene: -
abundance: -

CDR3aa: CASRTDNQETQYF
CDR3nt: TGTGCCAGCAGGACCGATAACCAAGAGACCCAGTACTTC
v_gene: TRBV5-4
j_gene: TRBJ2-5
d_gene: -
abundance: -

CDR3aa: CASSQGTGSEKLFF
CDR3nt: TGCGCCAGCAGCCAAGGGACAGGAAGCGAAAAACTGTTTTTT
v_gene: TRBV4-1
j_gene: TRBJ1-4
d_gene: TRBD1
abundance: few

CDR3aa: CASSPGGQGAYEQFF
CDR3nt: TGCGCCAGCAGCCCCGGAGGACAGGGGGCCTATGAGCAGTTCTTC
v_gene: TRBV5-1
j_gene: TRBJ2-1
d_gene: TRBD1
abundance: -

CDR3aa: CASSLGLAGEIGELFF
CDR3nt: TGTGCCAGCAGCCTGGGGCTAGCGGGGGAGATCGGGGAGCTGTTTTTT
v_gene: TRBV11-2
j_gene: TRBJ2-2
d_gene: TRBD2
abundance: once

CDR3aa: CSARMAPGQWRGELFF
CDR3nt: TGCAGTGCTAGAATGGCCCCAGGTCAGTGGCGCGGGGAACTGTTTTTT
v_gene: TRBV20-1
j_gene: TRBJ1-4
d_gene: -
abundance: -

CDR3aa: CASSLGRGAYEQYF
CDR3nt: TGTGCCAGCAGCCTGGGACGGGGGGCCTACGAGCAGTACTTC
v_gene: TRBV6-5
j_gene: TRBJ2-7
d_gene: TRBD2
abundance: -

CDR3aa: CASSLDSGSGGLAYEQYF
CDR3nt: TGTGCCAGCAGCCTCGATAGTGGTAGCGGGGGCCTCGCCTACGAGCAGTACTTC
v_gene: TRBV7-8
j_gene: TRBJ2-7
d_gene: TRBD2
abundance: -

CDR3aa: CAISGTGEGGTDTQYF
CDR3nt: TGTGCCATCAGTGGGACAGGGGAAGGGGGCACAGATACGCAGTATTTT
v_gene: TRBV10-3
j_gene: TRBJ2-3
d_gene: TRBD1
abundance: -

CDR3aa: CASSIPRVPRETQYF
CDR3nt: TGTGCCAGCAGCATACCGCGGGTCCCTCGGGAGACCCAGTACTTC
v_gene: TRBV7-3
j_gene: TRBJ2-5
d_gene: -
abundance: -

CDR3aa: CASLGGGLTEAFF
CDR3nt: TGTGCCAGCCTCGGGGGCGGGCTCACTGAAGCTTTCTTT
v_gene: TRBV2
j_gene: TRBJ1-1
d_gene: -
abundance: -

CDR3aa: CASSPGLQYEQYF
CDR3nt: TGTGCCAGCAGCCCGGGCCTTCAATACGAGCAGTACTTC
v_gene: TRBV11-1
j_gene: TRBJ2-7
d_gene: -
abundance: -

CDR3aa: CATSRDGTGLGETQYF
CDR3nt: TGTGCCACCAGCAGGGACGGGACAGGCCTGGGAGAGACCCAGTACTTC
v_gene: TRBV15
j_gene: TRBJ2-5
d_gene: TRBD1
abundance: few

CDR3aa: CASSRAGITEAFF
CDR3nt: TGCGCCAGCAGCCGAGCAGGGATTACTGAAGCTTTCTTT
v_gene: TRBV4-3
j_gene: TRBJ1-1
d_gene: -
abundance: few

CDR3aa: CASRPGISGNTIYF
CDR3nt: TGTGCCAGCAGACCCGGAATCTCTGGAAACACCATATATTTT
v_gene: TRBV12-3/TRBV12-4
j_gene: TRBJ1-3
d_gene: -
abundance: -

CDR3aa: CASSLAGEQFF
CDR3nt: TGTGCCAGCAGCTTAGCGGGGGAGCAGTTCTTC
v_gene: TRBV5-1
j_gene: TRBJ2-1
d_gene: TRBD2
abundance: many

CDR3aa: CASSLKLAIEAFF
CDR3nt: TGTGCCAGCAGCTTGAAACTTGCAATTGAAGCTTTCTTT
v_gene: TRBV11-2
j_gene: TRBJ1-1
d_gene: -
abundance: -

CDR3aa: CASSYSFAGGTGSPLHF
CDR3nt: TGTGCCAGCAGTTATTCGTTCGCAGGAGGGACGGGATCACCCCTCCACTTT
v_gene: TRBV6-5
j_gene: TRBJ1-6
d_gene: -
abundance: -

CDR3aa: CASSQTRTSGNPRETQYF
CDR3nt: TGTGCCAGCAGCCAAACCCGGACTAGCGGGAACCCTCGGGAGACCCAGTACTTC
v_gene: TRBV7-8
j_gene: TRBJ2-5
d_gene: TRBD2
abundance: few

CDR3aa: CSVAIPGTGGYEQYF
CDR3nt: TGCAGCGTTGCAATCCCCGGGACAGGGGGCTACGAGCAGTACTTC
v_gene: TRBV29-1
j_gene: TRBJ2-7
d_gene: TRBD1
abundance: -

CDR3aa: CASRGGYNEQFF
CDR3nt: TGTGCCAGTCGGGGGGGCTACAATGAGCAGTTCTTC
v_gene: TRBV27
j_gene: TRBJ2-1
d_gene: TRBD2
abundance: -

CDR3aa: CASRDRDTEAFF
CDR3nt: TGCGCCAGCCGAGACAGGGACACTGAAGCTTTCTTT
v_gene: TRBV5-1
j_gene: TRBJ1-1
d_gene: TRBD1
abundance: few

CDR3aa: CASSYSIGREWTEAFF
CDR3nt: TGTGCCAGCAGTTACAGTATTGGTAGGGAATGGACTGAAGCTTTCTTT
v_gene: TRBV6-5
j_gene: TRBJ1-1
d_gene: -
abundance: -

CDR3aa: CASSGGVNTEAFF
CDR3nt: TGCGCCAGCAGTGGGGGAGTGAACACTGAAGCTTTCTTT
v_gene: TRBV10-2
j_gene: TRBJ1-1
d_gene: -
abundance: many

CDR3aa: CATSDSRDDTEAFF
CDR3nt: TGTGCCACCAGTGATTCCCGAGATGACACTGAAGCTTTCTTT
v_gene: TRBV24-1
j_gene: TRBJ1-1
d_gene: -
abundance: few

CDR3aa: CASSPPGHGYTF
CDR3nt: TGTGCCAGCAGCCCCCCGGGACATGGCTACACCTTC
v_gene: TRBV7-9
j_gene: TRBJ1-2
d_gene: -
abundance: few

CDR3aa: CASSDERGARETQYF
CDR3nt: TGTGCCAGCAGTGACGAGAGGGGGGCGAGGGAGACCCAGTACTTC
v_gene: TRBV2
j_gene: TRBJ2-5
d_gene: -
abundance: few

CDR3aa: CASSQDHGSGTDTQYF
CDR3nt: TGCGCCAGCAGCCAAGATCACGGATCTGGCACAGATACGCAGTATTTT
v_gene: TRBV4-1
j_gene: TRBJ2-3
d_gene: -
abundance: few

CDR3aa: CASKTGGNQPQHF
CDR3nt: TGTGCCAGCAAAACAGGGGGCAATCAGCCCCAGCATTTT
v_gene: TRBV12-3/TRBV12-4
j_gene: TRBJ1-5
d_gene: TRBD1
abundance: many

CDR3aa: CASSGTGLKTQYF
CDR3nt: TGTGCCAGCAGCGGGACAGGGTTAAAGACCCAGTACTTC
v_gene: TRBV5-6
j_gene: TRBJ2-5
d_gene: TRBD1
abundance: -

CDR3aa: CASSAGTPEAFF
CDR3nt: TGTGCCAGCAGCGCCGGGACACCTGAAGCTTTCTTT
v_gene: TRBV9
j_gene: TRBJ1-1
d_gene: -
abundance: few

CDR3aa: CASSLKSGGIYNEQFF
CDR3nt: TGTGCCAGCAGTTTAAAGTCAGGGGGCATTTACAATGAGCAGTTCTTC
v_gene: TRBV12-3/TRBV12-4
j_gene: TRBJ2-1
d_gene: TRBD1
abundance: few

CDR3aa: CASSHQAETQYF
CDR3nt: TGTGCCAGCAGTCACCAGGCGGAGACCCAGTACTTC
v_gene: TRBV6-6
j_gene: TRBJ2-5
d_gene: -
abundance: few

CDR3aa: CASSEQGPRVGGTDTQYF
CDR3nt: TGTGCCAGCAGCGAACAGGGCCCCAGAGTAGGCGGCACAGATACGCAGTATTTT
v_gene: TRBV6-1
j_gene: TRBJ2-3
d_gene: -
abundance: -

CDR3aa: CASSPRQSGNEKLFF
CDR3nt: TGTGCCAGCAGCCCCCGACAGAGCGGGAATGAAAAACTGTTTTTT
v_gene: TRBV11-2
j_gene: TRBJ1-4
d_gene: -
abundance: -

CDR3aa: CARSPQQETQYF
CDR3nt: TGTGCCAGAAGCCCCCAACAAGAGACCCAGTACTTC
v_gene: TRBV7-8
j_gene: TRBJ2-5
d_gene: -
abundance: once

CDR3aa: CASSQETSGVTDTQYF
CDR3nt: TGTGCCAGCAGCCAAGAGACTAGCGGGGTGACAGATACGCAGTATTTT
v_gene: TRBV4-2
j_gene: TRBJ2-3
d_gene: TRBD2
abundance: few

CDR3aa: CASSFGGSTDTQYF
CDR3nt: TGTGCCAGCAGCTTTGGAGGGTCCACAGATACGCAGTATTTT
v_gene: TRBV11-2
j_gene: TRBJ2-3
d_gene: -
abundance: many